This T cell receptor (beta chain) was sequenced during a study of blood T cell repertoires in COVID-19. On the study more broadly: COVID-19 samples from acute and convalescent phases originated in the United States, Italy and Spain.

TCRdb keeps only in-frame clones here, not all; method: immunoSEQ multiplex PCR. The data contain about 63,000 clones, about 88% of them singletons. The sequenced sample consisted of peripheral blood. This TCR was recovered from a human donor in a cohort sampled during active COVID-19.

The CDR3 spells CASSFTSGRTDTQYF. In DNA form, the CDR3 reads TGTGCCAGCAGCTTCACTAGCGGGCGCACAGATACGCAGTATTTT. The rearrangement uses TRBV7-3 and TRBJ2-3; 9 bases are a match to TRBD2. Trimming at V came to 3 bases and at J to 1 base, leaving 2 bases not matched to a gene. CDR1 and CDR2 from the germline V gene are SGHTA and FQGTGA. This CDR3 is 15 amino acids long.